This T cell receptor (beta chain) is from a study of Tregs in tolerant kidney transplant recipients. The CDR3 covers 13 residues. Trimming removed 4 bases at V and 3 bases at J, with 10 bases between. Germline loops: CDR1 SGHRS, CDR2 YFSETQ. Method: immunoSEQ multiplex PCR; TCRdb's copy keeps in-frame clones and lacks some. The top ten hold around 0.5% of the sample, which has tens of thousands of clones, 95% to 98% seen once. Unstimulated regulatory T cells (CD4+CD25+CD127-), CD4+CD25- non-regulatory cells, CD4 and CD8 cells were FACS-sorted from thawed PBMCs. The genes are TRBV5-1 and TRBJ2-5, with a tentative D call TRBD1 (6 bases). The TCR sequence derives from a human donor who received a combined kidney and bone marrow transplant. The sequences come from CD4+ T cells from blood, collected before the transplant. In DNA, the CDR3 is TGCGCCAGCAGCCTAGGACAGAAAGAGACCCAGTACTTC. Amino acid sequence: CASSLGQKETQYF.